What follows are 9 T cell receptor beta chains derived from one specimen sequenced in a study of CD8+CD57+ T cells in acquired aplastic anemia. TCR beta VDJ combinations and CDR3 sequences were profiled from genomic DNA. Each CDR3 protein is one row after TCRdb ran MiXCR on the reads. The sample holds 150,000 or so distinct CDR3 sequences, roughly 43% seen once. Sequencing involved patients with CD8+CD57+ cell expansion previously shown by flow cytometry. The material sequenced was sorted CD4+, CD8+, or CD8+CD57+ T cells (not recorded which) from PBMCs. These receptors came from a human donor with aplastic anemia.

This clonotype was counted between two and nine times. A read error may explain this, as a much larger clone is one base away. V is TRBV20-1 and J is TRBJ2-3, with 10 nucleotides matching TRBD2. Germline CDR1 is DFQATT and CDR2 is SNEGSKA (reference sequence). The CDR3 consists of 18 residues. Unmatched junction bases numbered 21, after V lost 6 bases and J lost 6 bases. The chain's CDR3 is CSANSLYGASGRMDTQYF. In nucleotides, the CDR3 is TGCAGTGCCAACTCGCTCTATGGGGCTAGCGGGAGAATGGATACGCAGTATTTT.

The rearrangement uses TRBV24-1 and TRBJ1-1, with 7 positions matching TRBD1. Germline V gene data show CDR1 as KGHDR and CDR2 as SFDVKD. V dropped 3 bases and J dropped 0; count of bases not matched to a gene: 3. CDR3 length: 15 amino acids. The CDR3 here is CATSDLDRVNTEAFF. Written as DNA, the CDR3 is TGTGCCACCAGTGATCTTGACAGGGTGAACACTGAAGCTTTCTTT.

This clonotype showed up many times. The V call is TRBV7-6, the J call TRBJ2-7; 8 positions agree with TRBD1. The germline V gene has CDR1 SGHVS and CDR2 FNYEAQ. The CDR3 is made up of 14 amino acids. V shed 2 bases and J 7 bases; nucleotides not matched to a gene: 7. The CDR3 spells CASSLLQGAGEQYF. For the CDR3, the DNA is TGTGCCAGCAGCTTACTTCAGGGGGCCGGTGAGCAGTACTTC.

This sequence joins TRBV7-2 and TRBJ2-5; D possibly corresponds to TRBD1 (5 bases). CDR1 and CDR2 from the germline V gene are SGHTA and FQGNSA. The CDR3 totals 13 residues. The V end was cut by 3 bases, the J end by 5 bases, with 10 bases between. As DNA, the CDR3 is TGTGCCAGCAGCTTCCAGGGTGGGGAGACCCAGTACTTC. Translated, it gives CASSFQGGETQYF.

The sample holds many counts of this clonotype. V gene TRBV2 combines with J gene TRBJ2-2; D may be TRBD1 or TRBD2 (5 bases each). This CDR3 has 15 amino acids. The V end was cut by 6 bases, the J end by 8 bases, with 19 bases between. Per the germline V gene, CDR1 is SNHLY and CDR2 is FYNNEI. The CDR3 reads CASRVVRGAQGELFF. CDR3 DNA sequence: TGTGCCAGCAGAGTCGTAAGGGGAGCGCAGGGGGAGCTGTTTTTT. Filled out from reference TRBV2 and TRBJ2-2, the complete variable domain reads EPEVTQTPSHQVTQMGQEVILRCVPISNHLYFYWYRQILGQKVEFLVSFYNNEISEKSEIFDDQFSVERPDGSNFTLKIRSTKLEDSAMYFCASRVVRGAQGELFFGEGSRLTVL.

This clonotype has a count of ten or more. The chain joins TRBV19 to TRBJ1-3; D is undetermined. CDR1 is LNHDA, CDR2 SQIVND, per germline (reference sequence). This CDR3 has 12 amino acids. The V end lost 5 bases, the J end lost 9 bases, and 11 bases lay between the germline ends. The CDR3 sequence is CASSYEIGTIYF. The CDR3 bases are TGTGCCAGTAGTTATGAGATAGGCACCATATATTTT.

In its sample, this clonotype was seen many times. V and J are TRBV19 and TRBJ1-1; D is undetermined. The CDR3 extends over 13 amino acids. Deletions cut 5 bases from V and 4 bases from J, with 11 bases between. Germline V CDR1 and CDR2: LNHDA, SQIVND (reference sequence). This CDR3 is CASSGLRFTEAFF. The CDR3 DNA sequence: TGTGCCAGTAGTGGCCTCCGATTCACTGAAGCTTTCTTT. Drawing the rest from reference TRBV19 and TRBJ1-1, the complete variable domain is DGGITQSPKYLFRKEGQNVTLSCEQNLNHDAMYWYRQDPGQGLRLIYYSQIVNDFQKGDIAEGYSVSREKKESFPLTVTSAQKNPTAFYLCASSGLRFTEAFFGQGTRLTVV.

This chain uses TRBV6-1 with TRBJ2-1; TRBD2 aligns across 11 bases. V was pared by 7 bases and J by 7 bases, with 12 bases of the junction left unmatched. Germline lookup yields CDR1 MNHNS and CDR2 SASEGT. This CDR3 has 16 amino acids. The CDR3 region has the DNA TGTGCCAGCACCAGTAGCGGGAGGGCGATAGGAAATGAGCAGTTCTTC. Residues: CASTSSGRAIGNEQFF.

This clonotype has just a few counts. The chain joins TRBV6-1 to TRBJ2-2; 8 bases align to TRBD2. J gave up 1 base and V 4 bases, and 8 bases lay outside the gene matches. The CDR3 has 17 amino acids. Looked up from germline, CDR1 is MNHNS and CDR2 is SASEGT. The CDR3 DNA reads as TGTGCCAGCAGTGGGGGGCTAGCGGGTTGGAACACCGGGGAGCTGTTTTTT. Translating it yields CASSGGLAGWNTGELFF.